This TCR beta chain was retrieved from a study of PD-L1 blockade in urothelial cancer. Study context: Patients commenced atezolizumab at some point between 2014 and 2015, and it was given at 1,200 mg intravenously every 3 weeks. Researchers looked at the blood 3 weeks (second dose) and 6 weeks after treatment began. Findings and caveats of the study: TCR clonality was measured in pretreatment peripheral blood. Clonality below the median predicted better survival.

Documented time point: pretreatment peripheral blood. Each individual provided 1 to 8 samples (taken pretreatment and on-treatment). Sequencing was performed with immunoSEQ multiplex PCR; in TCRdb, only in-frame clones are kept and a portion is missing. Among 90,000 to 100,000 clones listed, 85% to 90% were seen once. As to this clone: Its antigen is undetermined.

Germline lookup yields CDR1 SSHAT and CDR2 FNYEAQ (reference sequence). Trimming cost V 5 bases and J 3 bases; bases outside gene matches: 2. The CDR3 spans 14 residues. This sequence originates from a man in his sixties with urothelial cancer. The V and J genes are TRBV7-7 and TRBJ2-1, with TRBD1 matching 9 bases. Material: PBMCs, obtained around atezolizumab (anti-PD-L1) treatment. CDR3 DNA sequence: TGTGCCAGCAGCCGGGACAGGGACTACAATGAGCAGTTCTTC. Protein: CASSRDRDYNEQFF.